The present entry profiles one T cell receptor beta chain with its context. Its specificity is unknown. TCRdb passed the RT-PCR reads through MiXCR, listing each CDR3 protein once. The data show about half a million distinct CDR3 sequences, with roughly 9.8% seen just once and 9.5% to 15% held by the top ten. The data were taken from a study of response to subunit inactivated influenza vaccine. Study-wide findings and caveats: The authors proposed limited new T cell recruitment per seasonal influenza vaccination.

The sample was PBMCs from blood, taken more than 35 days after vaccination. This sequence was found in a man aged 50 to 59 who received an inactivated influenza vaccine.

The CDR3 is CASSGRGLDGNIQYF. The CDR3 nucleotides are TGTGCCAGCAGCGGCAGGGGGCTGGATGGAAACATTCAGTACTTC. The chain joins TRBV7-8 to TRBJ2-4, with TRBD1 identical over 8 bases. The CDR3 runs to 15 residues. After removal of 5 bases from V and 6 bases from J, the junction contained 9 bases not matched to a gene. Per the germline V gene, CDR1 is SGHVS and CDR2 is FQNEAQ.